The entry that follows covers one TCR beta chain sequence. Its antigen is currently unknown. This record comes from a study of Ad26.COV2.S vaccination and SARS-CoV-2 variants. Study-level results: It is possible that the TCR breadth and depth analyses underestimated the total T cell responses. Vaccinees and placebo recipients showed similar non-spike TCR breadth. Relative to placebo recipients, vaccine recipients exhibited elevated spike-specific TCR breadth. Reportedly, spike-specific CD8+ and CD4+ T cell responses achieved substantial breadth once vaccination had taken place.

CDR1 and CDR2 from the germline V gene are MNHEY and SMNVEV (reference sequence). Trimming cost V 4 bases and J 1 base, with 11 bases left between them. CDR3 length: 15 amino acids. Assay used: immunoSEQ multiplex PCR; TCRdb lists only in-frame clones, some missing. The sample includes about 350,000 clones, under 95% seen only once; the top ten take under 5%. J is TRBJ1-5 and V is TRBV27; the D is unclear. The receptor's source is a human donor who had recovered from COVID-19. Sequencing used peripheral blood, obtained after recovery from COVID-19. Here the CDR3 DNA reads TGTGCCAGCAGTTATGTCGGCACGAGCAATCAGCCCCAGCATTTT. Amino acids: CASSYVGTSNQPQHF.